This is a list of T cell receptor beta chains from one sample in a study of vaccination and CD4 T cells after COVID-19. Their antigen targets remain unknown. Using its own MiXCR run on the PCR reads, TCRdb lists one record per CDR3 protein. The sample shows nearly 15,000 distinct CDR3 sequences, around 48% of them seen only once. The sequenced sample consisted of CD4+ T cells from blood, cultured in vitro. These receptors came from a human donor who had recovered from COVID-19. Each CDR3 is given with its conserved first and last residue.

v_gene | CDR3aa
TRBV5-4 | CASSTQGTDQPQHF
TRBV2 | CASIRNQNSPLHF
TRBV7-8 | CASSPGTGLDQPQHF
TRBV21-1 | CASSNQTSSGGTYEQYF
TRBV12-3/TRBV12-4 | CASSASGTRHEQYF
TRBV19 | CASSIGAAQDIQYF
TRBV18 | CASSESGGSPLHF
TRBV28 | CASRLGGRVQPQHF
TRBV21-1 | CASSKAPKSPGQGASGYTF
TRBV11-3 | CASSYDHSGPSTDTQYF
TRBV6-4 | CAGSDSDYNEQFF
TRBV7-2 | CASSPGQEYGYTF
TRBV12-3/TRBV12-4 | CASSWDSNYEQYF
TRBV6-5 | CASSYLNEQFF
TRBV27 | CASSAGTGHTIYF
TRBV6-1 | CASSHRGEETQYF
TRBV18 | CASSPDRAYTEAFF
TRBV29-1 | CSVQMNTEAFF
TRBV7-2 | CASSFGGARRMNTEAFF
TRBV19 | CASSTLSSSSEGEQYF
TRBV20-1 | CSARSTGEYEQYF
TRBV15 | CATSKQTSAGTLNTEAFF
TRBV12-3/TRBV12-4 | CASSLVLYEEAFF
TRBV7-2 | CASSSQGGRTDTQYF
TRBV11-2 | CASSPGLAGGNEQFF
TRBV28 | CASSPTGGLGSIDQPQHF
TRBV19 | CASSLTGGNNEKLFF
TRBV27 | CASRRGLRMREGYTF
TRBV20-1 | CSARRGRGNSPLHF
TRBV27 | CASGVVKGGRGGYTF
TRBV19 | CATGGRGVEQYF
TRBV28 | CASSRRNREYNSPLHF
TRBV6-1 | CASSEERVRSYEQYF
TRBV5-4 | CASSLTMGRNEQYF
TRBV27 | CASRARAFLPEQFF
TRBV19 | CASSQSRGVDTEAFF
TRBV30 | CAWSPGRAYEQYF
TRBV6-1 | CASSDPNKKNSPLHF
TRBV5-1 | CASSLFLVSDTQYF
TRBV20-1 | CSARGLAVSYEQYF
TRBV2 | CASNIQGALATEAFF
TRBV4-3 | CASSADRGNIQYF
TRBV12-3/TRBV12-4 | CASSLVGQGRTQPQHF
TRBV6-4 | CASSDNGANVLTF
TRBV6-1 | CASSERWAAITYEQHF
TRBV19 | CASSIPRDHYGYTF
TRBV2 | CASRAENTEAFF
TRBV7-2 | CASSLEPGSYEQYF
TRBV10-2 | CATRRDRVSYEQYF
TRBV24-1 | CATRGTDTQYF
TRBV6-1 | CASSPHQGGVTGVLTF
TRBV7-2 | CASSLAEVTGFGYGYTF
TRBV20-1 | CSAQGGNGYTF